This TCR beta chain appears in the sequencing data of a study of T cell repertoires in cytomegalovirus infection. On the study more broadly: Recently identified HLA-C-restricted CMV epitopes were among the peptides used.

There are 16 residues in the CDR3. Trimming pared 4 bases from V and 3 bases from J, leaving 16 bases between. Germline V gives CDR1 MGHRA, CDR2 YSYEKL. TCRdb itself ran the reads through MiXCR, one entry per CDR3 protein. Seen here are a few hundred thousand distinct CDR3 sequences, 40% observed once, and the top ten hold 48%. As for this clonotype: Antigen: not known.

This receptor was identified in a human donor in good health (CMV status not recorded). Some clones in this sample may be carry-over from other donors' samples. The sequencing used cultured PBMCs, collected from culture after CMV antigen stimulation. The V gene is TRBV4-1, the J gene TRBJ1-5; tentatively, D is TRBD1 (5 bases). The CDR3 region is CASSLSPRDFNQPQHF. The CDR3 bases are TGCGCCAGCAGCCTCTCCCCCAGGGACTTCAATCAGCCCCAGCATTTT.